The sequence of this TCR beta chain was determined in a study of identifying expanded T cells in peripheral blood. Data came from immunoSEQ multiplex PCR; TCRdb stores just in-frame clones and leaves some out. This sample yields approximately 90,000 clones, of which approximately 85% are seen a single time; around 4.3% belongs to the top ten. CDR3 length: 13 amino acids. Germline V CDR1 and CDR2: SGDLS, YYNGEE. Details on this clone: An end of the junction does not agree with germline; a read error may underlie this.

The clonotype comes from a person aged 18-70 years in good health. J is TRBJ1-3 and V is TRBV9, with D unresolved. The sequencing sample was made of blood. This CDR3 is CTSSGGSGNTIYF. CDR3 in DNA: TGTACCAGCAGCGGAGGATCTGGAAACACCATATATTTT.